This T cell receptor beta chain was sequenced during a study of technical replicates of blood from a handful of donors. The ends lost 2 bases at V and 3 bases at J; junction bases unmatched: 10. There are 18 residues in the CDR3. Germline assignment: CDR1 MNHNS and CDR2 SASEGT. Data came from immunoSEQ multiplex PCR; TCRdb stores just in-frame clones and leaves some out. The table records 95,000 to 100,000 clones, under 97% of them present only once. The sequence was obtained from a human donor in good health. The V and J genes are TRBV6-1 and TRBJ2-7; TRBD2 agrees at 13 bases. Sequences were obtained from T cells isolated from PBMCs. In nucleotides, the CDR3 is TGTGCCAGCAGTGAAAGGGGCTGGACTAGCGGGGGAAACTACGAGCAGTACTTC. It encodes CASSERGWTSGGNYEQYF.